Listed below are T cell receptor beta chains from one sample, sequenced in a study of blood T cells in healthy people across ages. MiXCR was run by TCRdb on the 5' RACE reads, yielding one entry per CDR3 protein. The sample lists about 1.4 million distinct CDR3 sequences; approximately 59% were seen once. Sequenced sample: blood. All receptors come from a man aged 18 to 29 in good health. The CDR3 runs from the conserved cysteine through the conserved F or W. The order of the fields is clone size, CDR3 length, J gene, V gene, D gene, CDR3 protein, CDR3 DNA. The D gene is left open where the match is weak. Only some rows state a clone size, as once, few, many or a class for expanded clones.

abundance: NA
len: 15
j_gene: TRBJ1-4
v_gene: TRBV7-9
d_gene: TRBD1
CDR3aa: CASSVRQGANEKLFF
CDR3nt: TGTGCCAGCAGCGTCCGACAGGGGGCTAATGAAAAACTGTTTTTT

abundance: NA
len: 18
j_gene: TRBJ2-5
v_gene: TRBV7-9
d_gene: TRBD2
CDR3aa: CASSQQELAGGIQETQYF
CDR3nt: TGTGCCAGCAGCCAACAAGAATTAGCGGGAGGGATCCAAGAGACCCAGTACTTC

abundance: NA
len: 13
j_gene: TRBJ2-7
v_gene: TRBV5-8
d_gene: NA
CDR3aa: CASSPDISYEQYF
CDR3nt: TGTGCCAGCAGCCCCGACATAAGCTACGAGCAGTACTTC

abundance: NA
len: 15
j_gene: TRBJ2-5
v_gene: TRBV10-3
d_gene: TRBD1
CDR3aa: CAIRADREGGETQYF
CDR3nt: TGTGCCATCAGGGCGGACAGGGAAGGTGGGGAGACCCAGTACTTC

abundance: few
len: 15
j_gene: TRBJ2-5
v_gene: TRBV7-2
d_gene: NA
CDR3aa: CASSILQGGLGTQYF
CDR3nt: TGTGCCAGCAGCATCCTACAGGGAGGGTTAGGGACCCAGTACTTC

abundance: few
len: 13
j_gene: TRBJ2-5
v_gene: TRBV29-1
d_gene: TRBD1
CDR3aa: CSVVGQGRETQYF
CDR3nt: TGCAGCGTCGTGGGACAGGGTAGAGAGACCCAGTACTTC

abundance: NA
len: 15
j_gene: TRBJ2-3
v_gene: TRBV20-1
d_gene: NA
CDR3aa: CSASQRTSQADTQYF
CDR3nt: TGCAGTGCTAGTCAGCGGACGAGTCAGGCAGATACGCAGTATTTT

abundance: NA
len: 15
j_gene: TRBJ1-3
v_gene: TRBV6-5
d_gene: NA
CDR3aa: CASRPTGNSGNTIYF
CDR3nt: TGTGCCAGCAGGCCCACCGGGAATTCTGGAAACACCATATATTTT

abundance: few
len: 16
j_gene: TRBJ2-1
v_gene: TRBV3-1
d_gene: NA
CDR3aa: CASSQGGAFTYNEQFF
CDR3nt: TGTGCCAGCAGCCAAGGTGGTGCGTTTACCTACAATGAGCAGTTCTTC

abundance: once
len: 16
j_gene: TRBJ2-7
v_gene: TRBV7-9
d_gene: NA
CDR3aa: CASSPMGAGRFHEQYF
CDR3nt: TGTGCCAGCAGCCCTATGGGGGCGGGAAGGTTTCACGAGCAGTACTTC

abundance: NA
len: 15
j_gene: TRBJ1-1
v_gene: TRBV29-1
d_gene: NA
CDR3aa: CSVANTGRRNTEAFF
CDR3nt: TGCAGCGTTGCGAACACGGGACGGCGGAACACTGAAGCTTTCTTT

abundance: NA
len: 13
j_gene: TRBJ1-2
v_gene: TRBV10-3
d_gene: NA
CDR3aa: CAISEGGEYGYTF
CDR3nt: TGTGCCATCAGTGAGGGGGGAGAGTATGGCTACACCTTC

abundance: NA
len: 13
j_gene: TRBJ2-3
v_gene: TRBV29-1
d_gene: NA
CDR3aa: CSVPIQGTDTQYF
CDR3nt: TGCAGCGTCCCTATACAGGGCACAGATACGCAGTATTTT

abundance: NA
len: 16
j_gene: TRBJ2-3
v_gene: TRBV10-3
d_gene: TRBD2
CDR3aa: CAISESLAGGPDTQYF
CDR3nt: TGTGCCATCAGTGAATCACTAGCGGGGGGGCCAGATACGCAGTATTTT

abundance: NA
len: 16
j_gene: TRBJ2-2
v_gene: TRBV28
d_gene: TRBD1
CDR3aa: CASNDLGTGVSGELFF
CDR3nt: TGTGCCAGCAACGACCTGGGGACAGGGGTATCGGGGGAGCTGTTTTTT

abundance: once
len: 12
j_gene: TRBJ1-2
v_gene: TRBV6-2/TRBV6-3
d_gene: NA
CDR3aa: CASSYVANGYTF
CDR3nt: TGTGCCAGCAGTTACGTGGCAAATGGCTACACCTTC

abundance: few
len: 17
j_gene: TRBJ2-3
v_gene: TRBV4-3
d_gene: TRBD2
CDR3aa: CASSQDRWASGGDTQYF
CDR3nt: TGCGCCAGCAGCCAAGATCGTTGGGCTAGCGGGGGGGATACGCAGTATTTT

abundance: NA
len: 12
j_gene: TRBJ1-1
v_gene: TRBV20-1
d_gene: NA
CDR3aa: CSAATGNTEAFF
CDR3nt: TGCAGTGCTGCTACAGGGAACACTGAAGCTTTCTTT

abundance: NA
len: 18
j_gene: TRBJ2-3
v_gene: TRBV4-1
d_gene: TRBD1
CDR3aa: CASSSRTGYSFGTDTQYF
CDR3nt: TGCGCCAGCAGCTCCCGGACAGGGTACAGCTTTGGCACAGATACGCAGTATTTT

abundance: NA
len: 17
j_gene: TRBJ2-7
v_gene: TRBV21-1
d_gene: NA
CDR3aa: CASSKNARTRRSYEQYF
CDR3nt: TGTGCCAGCAGCAAAAATGCCCGGACGCGGAGATCCTACGAGCAGTACTTC

abundance: NA
len: 12
j_gene: TRBJ2-7
v_gene: TRBV18
d_gene: NA
CDR3aa: CASSPPWGEQYF
CDR3nt: TGTGCCAGCTCACCCCCGTGGGGCGAGCAGTACTTC

abundance: NA
len: 16
j_gene: TRBJ2-6
v_gene: TRBV3-1
d_gene: NA
CDR3aa: CASSQPTSSGANVLTF
CDR3nt: TGTGCCAGCAGCCAGCCGACAAGCTCTGGGGCCAACGTCCTGACTTTC

abundance: NA
len: 16
j_gene: TRBJ2-4
v_gene: TRBV10-3
d_gene: NA
CDR3aa: CAISESRGDWQNIQYF
CDR3nt: TGTGCCATCAGTGAGTCAAGAGGGGATTGGCAAAACATTCAGTACTTC

abundance: NA
len: 17
j_gene: TRBJ2-3
v_gene: TRBV4-1
d_gene: NA
CDR3aa: CASSQDGGSVRAITQYF
CDR3nt: TGCGCCAGCAGCCAAGATGGGGGATCTGTCAGGGCAATAACGCAGTATTTT

abundance: NA
len: 15
j_gene: TRBJ2-1
v_gene: TRBV9
d_gene: TRBD2
CDR3aa: CASSVYYGRAREQFF
CDR3nt: TGTGCCAGCAGCGTTTATTACGGGAGGGCCCGTGAGCAGTTCTTC

abundance: NA
len: 14
j_gene: TRBJ2-1
v_gene: TRBV18
d_gene: TRBD2
CDR3aa: CASSSLAGATEQFF
CDR3nt: TGTGCCAGCTCCTCACTTGCGGGAGCGACTGAGCAGTTCTTC

abundance: NA
len: 17
j_gene: TRBJ2-6
v_gene: TRBV3-1
d_gene: TRBD1
CDR3aa: CASSPGQGKGGANVLTF
CDR3nt: TGTGCCAGCAGCCCGGGACAGGGAAAAGGTGGGGCCAACGTCCTGACTTTC

abundance: many
len: 13
j_gene: TRBJ1-2
v_gene: TRBV7-9
d_gene: NA
CDR3aa: CASSFRTDYGYTF
CDR3nt: TGCGCCAGCAGCTTCCGGACAGATTATGGCTACACCTTC

abundance: NA
len: 16
j_gene: TRBJ1-3
v_gene: TRBV28
d_gene: NA
CDR3aa: CASSQQHWSSGNTIYF
CDR3nt: TGTGCCAGCAGTCAACAACACTGGTCCTCTGGAAACACCATATATTTT

abundance: few
len: 17
j_gene: TRBJ2-1
v_gene: TRBV7-9
d_gene: TRBD1
CDR3aa: CASSFFYGQGSYNEQFF
CDR3nt: TGTGCCAGCAGTTTCTTCTATGGACAGGGCTCCTACAATGAGCAGTTCTTC

abundance: NA
len: 12
j_gene: TRBJ2-7
v_gene: TRBV3-1
d_gene: TRBD1
CDR3aa: CASSQEGTGRYF
CDR3nt: TGTGCCAGCAGCCAAGAAGGGACAGGCAGGTACTTC

abundance: NA
len: 14
j_gene: TRBJ2-2
v_gene: TRBV6-1
d_gene: NA
CDR3aa: CASSAHLDTGELFF
CDR3nt: TGTGCCAGCAGTGCGCACTTAGACACCGGGGAGCTGTTTTTT

abundance: NA
len: 13
j_gene: TRBJ2-7
v_gene: TRBV10-3
d_gene: TRBD1
CDR3aa: CATGTGHSHEQYF
CDR3nt: TGTGCCACCGGGACAGGGCACTCCCACGAGCAGTACTTC

abundance: NA
len: 14
j_gene: TRBJ2-7
v_gene: TRBV29-1
d_gene: NA
CDR3aa: CSAEHSTQNNEQYF
CDR3nt: TGCAGCGCCGAGCACTCGACGCAAAACAATGAGCAGTACTTC

abundance: NA
len: 12
j_gene: TRBJ2-1
v_gene: TRBV27
d_gene: NA
CDR3aa: CASSQSAAEQFF
CDR3nt: TGTGCCAGCAGTCAGTCGGCGGCTGAGCAGTTCTTC

abundance: NA
len: 14
j_gene: TRBJ2-7
v_gene: TRBV29-1
d_gene: TRBD2
CDR3aa: CSVEVRREAPEQYF
CDR3nt: TGCAGCGTTGAAGTCCGACGGGAGGCTCCCGAGCAGTACTTC

abundance: NA
len: 14
j_gene: TRBJ1-1
v_gene: TRBV6-5
d_gene: NA
CDR3aa: CASSYSPWGTEAFF
CDR3nt: TGTGCCAGCAGTTACTCCCCGTGGGGCACTGAAGCTTTCTTT

abundance: NA
len: 15
j_gene: TRBJ2-5
v_gene: TRBV3-1
d_gene: TRBD2
CDR3aa: CASSPRSGGLETQYF
CDR3nt: TGTGCCAGCAGCCCCCGTAGCGGGGGTTTGGAGACCCAGTACTTC

abundance: NA
len: 19
j_gene: TRBJ2-1
v_gene: TRBV20-1
d_gene: NA
CDR3aa: CSARDFIYSLEGPYNEQFF
CDR3nt: TGCAGTGCTAGAGATTTCATTTATTCTCTGGAGGGCCCGTACAATGAGCAGTTCTTC

abundance: NA
len: 18
j_gene: TRBJ1-6
v_gene: TRBV20-1
d_gene: NA
CDR3aa: CSARDVARADPYNSPLHF
CDR3nt: TGCAGTGCTAGAGATGTCGCTCGGGCAGACCCTTATAATTCACCCCTCCACTTT

abundance: NA
len: 20
j_gene: TRBJ1-1
v_gene: TRBV4-1
d_gene: TRBD1
CDR3aa: CASSQETGNPGQGSYTEAFF
CDR3nt: TGCGCCAGCAGCCAAGAGACTGGGAACCCGGGACAGGGAAGTTACACTGAAGCTTTCTTT

abundance: NA
len: 14
j_gene: TRBJ1-1
v_gene: TRBV5-6
d_gene: NA
CDR3aa: CASSVHREVTEAFF
CDR3nt: TGTGCCAGCAGCGTGCACCGGGAGGTCACTGAAGCTTTCTTT

abundance: few
len: 14
j_gene: TRBJ2-3
v_gene: TRBV6-1
d_gene: TRBD2
CDR3aa: CASRKRGLTDTQYF
CDR3nt: TGTGCCAGCAGGAAGCGGGGTTTGACAGATACGCAGTATTTT

abundance: few
len: 11
j_gene: TRBJ2-5
v_gene: TRBV20-1
d_gene: NA
CDR3aa: CSARGAETQYF
CDR3nt: TGCAGTGCTCGGGGGGCAGAGACACAGTACTTC

abundance: NA
len: 15
j_gene: TRBJ2-3
v_gene: TRBV15
d_gene: TRBD2
CDR3aa: CATSGTSGSSDTQYF
CDR3nt: TGTGCCACCAGTGGTACTAGCGGGAGTTCAGATACGCAGTATTTT

abundance: few
len: 14
j_gene: TRBJ2-5
v_gene: TRBV4-1
d_gene: TRBD1
CDR3aa: CASSKGAAQETQYF
CDR3nt: TGCGCCAGCAGCAAGGGGGCTGCCCAGGAGACCCAGTACTTC

abundance: NA
len: 15
j_gene: TRBJ2-1
v_gene: TRBV15
d_gene: TRBD2
CDR3aa: CATSRDAASGNEQFF
CDR3nt: TGTGCCACCAGCAGAGATGCGGCTAGCGGAAATGAGCAGTTCTTC

abundance: NA
len: 14
j_gene: TRBJ2-3
v_gene: TRBV3-1
d_gene: NA
CDR3aa: CASSQSAPTDTQYF
CDR3nt: TGTGCCAGCAGCCAATCCGCCCCAACAGATACGCAGTATTTT

abundance: NA
len: 12
j_gene: TRBJ2-3
v_gene: TRBV7-9
d_gene: NA
CDR3aa: CLGAASTDTQYF
CDR3nt: TGTCTGGGGGCAGCTAGCACAGATACGCAGTATTTT